Listed below are T cell receptor beta chains from one sample, sequenced in a study of identical twins. TCRdb re-derived calls from the 5' RACE reads in MiXCR, one entry per CDR3 protein. The table has hundreds of thousands of distinct CDR3 sequences, 21% seen once. The same specimen was also included in a second study, on T cells expressing NK-cell markers.

Sequenced material: PBMCs. The receptors derive from a woman aged 18-30 years in good health. CDR3s include the opening cysteine and the closing phenylalanine or tryptophan. A D gene is named only where the DNA matches it firmly. A row's size may be missing; if present it is once, few, many or a size class.

>few|TRBD2|TRBJ2-2|TRBV7-7
CASSSGLAGTGELFF
TGTGCCAGCAGCTCGGGACTAGCGGGGACCGGGGAGCTGTTTTTT
>NA|NA|TRBJ2-4|TRBV29-1
CSVVPGENIQYF
TGCAGCGTTGTACCCGGGGAAAACATTCAGTACTTC
>few|NA|TRBJ2-2|TRBV20-1
CSAYNTGELFF
TGCAGTGCTTATAACACCGGGGAGCTGTTTTTT
>few|NA|TRBJ2-3|TRBV10-3
CAISESQGDRTDTQYF
TGTGCCATCAGTGAGTCTCAAGGGGATCGCACAGATACGCAGTATTTT
>NA|TRBD1|TRBJ1-4|TRBV7-7
CASSSDPRGANEKLFF
TGTGCTAGCAGCTCGGACCCCAGGGGGGCGAATGAAAAACTGTTTTTT
>NA|TRBD2|TRBJ2-1|TRBV20-1
CSAQPRAGGFDEQFF
TGCAGTGCTCAACCCCGGGCGGGGGGCTTCGATGAGCAGTTCTTC
>NA|TRBD2|TRBJ2-3|TRBV29-1
CSAGRLAGDTDTQYF
TGCAGCGCGGGGAGACTAGCGGGGGACACAGATACGCAGTATTTT
>many|TRBD2|TRBJ2-3|TRBV12-3/TRBV12-4
CASSPGLAGGSDTQYF
TGTGCCAGCAGCCCTGGACTAGCGGGAGGTTCAGATACGCAGTATTTT
>few|NA|TRBJ2-7|TRBV7-9
CASSPAGKPYEQYF
TGTGCCAGCAGCCCCGCCGGGAAGCCCTACGAGCAGTACTTC
>NA|TRBD2|TRBJ2-1|TRBV6-1
CASSVILAGGPNEQFF
TGTGCCAGCAGTGTTATTTTAGCGGGTGGGCCCAATGAGCAGTTCTTC
>many|NA|TRBJ1-2|TRBV6-1
CASRDDRRYGYGYTF
TGTGCCAGCAGGGACGACCGTCGCTACGGCTATGGCTACACCTTC
>few|NA|TRBJ2-2|TRBV5-1
CASSLVRRNTGELFF
TGCGCCAGCAGCTTGGTAAGAAGAAACACCGGGGAGCTGTTTTTT
>few|NA|TRBJ1-2|TRBV12-3/TRBV12-4
CASSANWLGYTF
TGTGCCAGCAGTGCCAATTGGCTTGGCTACACCTTC
>many|NA|TRBJ2-7|TRBV12-3/TRBV12-4
CASSFRQLYEQYF
TGTGCCAGCAGTTTTCGGCAGCTCTACGAGCAGTACTTC
>few|NA|TRBJ2-7|TRBV12-3/TRBV12-4
CASRGGSHEQYF
TGTGCCAGCAGAGGAGGGAGCCACGAGCAGTACTTC
>NA|TRBD2|TRBJ2-1|TRBV15
CATSRRRGGSYNEQFF
TGTGCCACCAGCAGGCGTCGGGGGGGCTCCTACAATGAGCAGTTCTTC
>NA|TRBD2|TRBJ2-1|TRBV11-1
CATHITRTSGIFGDEQFF
TGTGCCACCCACATTACGCGGACTAGCGGGATCTTTGGCGATGAGCAGTTCTTC
>few|TRBD2|TRBJ2-1|TRBV30
CAWKRERDNEQFF
TGTGCCTGGAAGCGGGAGAGGGACAATGAGCAGTTCTTC
>few|TRBD1|TRBJ2-7|TRBV12-3/TRBV12-4
CASTRRQGSGEQYF
TGTGCCAGCACCCGACGACAGGGGTCGGGCGAGCAGTACTTC
>once|NA|TRBJ2-1|TRBV3-1
CASSMGQVIEQFF
TGTGCCAGCAGTATGGGACAAGTCATAGAGCAGTTCTTC
>few|NA|TRBJ1-5|TRBV6-1
CASTQTPDSNQPQHF
TGTGCCAGCACTCAGACACCGGACAGCAATCAGCCCCAGCATTTT
>few|TRBD2|TRBJ2-5|TRBV20-1
CSASGGTQETQYF
TGCAGTGCTTCGGGGGGGACACAAGAGACCCAGTACTTC